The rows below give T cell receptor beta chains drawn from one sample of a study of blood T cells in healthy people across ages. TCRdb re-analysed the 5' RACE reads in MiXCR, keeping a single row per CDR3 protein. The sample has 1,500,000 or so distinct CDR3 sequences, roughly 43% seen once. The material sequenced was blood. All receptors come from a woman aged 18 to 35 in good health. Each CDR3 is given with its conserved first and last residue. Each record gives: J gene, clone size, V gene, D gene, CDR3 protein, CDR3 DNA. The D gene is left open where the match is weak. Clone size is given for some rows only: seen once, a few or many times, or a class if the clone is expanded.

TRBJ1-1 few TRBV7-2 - CASSLSSQATEAFF TGTGCCAGCAGCTTGAGTAGTCAGGCCACTGAAGCTTTCTTT
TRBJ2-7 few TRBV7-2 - CASSPGVSSYEQYF TGTGCCAGCAGCCCGGGAGTATCATCCTACGAGCAGTACTTC
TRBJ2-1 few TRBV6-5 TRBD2 CASSYSTSGGQNEQFF TGTGCCAGCAGTTACTCGACTAGCGGGGGGCAGAATGAGCAGTTCTTC
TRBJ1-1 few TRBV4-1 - CASSQGEMNTEAFF TGCGCCAGCAGCCAAGGTGAGATGAACACTGAAGCTTTCTTT
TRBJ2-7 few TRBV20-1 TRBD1 CSARLRDRSSFSSHEQYF TGCAGTGCTAGACTCCGGGACAGATCTTCATTTTCCTCCCACGAGCAGTACTTC
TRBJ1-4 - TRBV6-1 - CASSPSWRDTPNEKLFF TGTGCCAGCAGTCCCAGCTGGAGGGACACCCCTAATGAAAAACTGTTTTTT
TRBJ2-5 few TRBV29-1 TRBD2 CSVKGLAGDLNNEQYF TGCAGCGTTAAAGGACTAGCGGGTGATCTGAACAATGAGCAGTACTTC
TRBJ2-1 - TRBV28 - CASKDTGGGEQFF TGTGCCAGCAAGGACACCGGGGGTGGGGAGCAGTTCTTC
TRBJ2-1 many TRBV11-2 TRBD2 CASSPSGAYNEQFF TGTGCCAGCAGTCCTAGCGGGGCCTACAATGAGCAGTTCTTC
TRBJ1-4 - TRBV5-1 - CASSLQQNNEKLFF TGCGCCAGCAGCTTGCAACAGAACAATGAAAAACTGTTTTTT
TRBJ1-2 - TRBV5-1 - CASRRGTARDGYTF TGCGCCAGCAGAAGAGGGACCGCAAGGGATGGCTACACCTTC
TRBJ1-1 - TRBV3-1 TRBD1 CASSPGQACDEAFF TGTGCCAGCAGCCCGGGACAGGCCTGCGATGAAGCTTTCTTT
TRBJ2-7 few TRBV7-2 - CASSFGGFPSYEQYF TGTGCCAGCAGCTTCGGAGGTTTCCCATCCTACGAGCAGTACTTC
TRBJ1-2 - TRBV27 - CASSGQGIGYGYTF TGTGCCAGCAGTGGGCAGGGAATCGGCTATGGCTACACCTTC
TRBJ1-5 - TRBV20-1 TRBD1 CSARDRPGTGYRGNQPQHF TGCAGTGCTAGAGACCGTCCCGGGACAGGGTATAGGGGCAATCAGCCCCAGCATTTT
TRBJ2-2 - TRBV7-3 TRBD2 CASSLKEGLAKGTGELFF TGTGCCAGCAGCTTAAAGGAGGGACTAGCGAAGGGCACCGGGGAGCTGTTTTTT
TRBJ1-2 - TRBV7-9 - CASSGDFYGYTF TGTGCCAGCAGCGGGGACTTCTATGGCTACACCTTC
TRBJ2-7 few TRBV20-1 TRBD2 CSARDSRRLADIYEQYF TGCAGTGCTAGAGATTCTAGAAGACTAGCGGACATCTACGAGCAGTACTTC
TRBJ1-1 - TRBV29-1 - CSVDRGEWTEAFF TGCAGCGTTGATCGGGGGGAGTGGACTGAAGCTTTCTTT
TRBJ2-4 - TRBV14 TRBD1 CASSPRTGGDIQYF TGTGCCAGCAGCCCACGGACAGGTGGGGACATTCAGTACTTC
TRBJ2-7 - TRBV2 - CASKSAGFYEQYF TGTGCCAGCAAATCCGCTGGATTCTACGAGCAGTACTTC
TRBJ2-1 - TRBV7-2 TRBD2 CASITSGYYNEQFF TGTGCCAGCATTACTAGCGGTTACTACAATGAGCAGTTCTTC
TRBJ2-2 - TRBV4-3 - CASSQGASKNTGELFF TGCGCCAGCAGCCAAGGAGCTAGTAAGAACACCGGGGAGCTGTTTTTT
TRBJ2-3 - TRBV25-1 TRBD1 CASSEWGTGDPDTQYF TGTGCCAGCAGTGAATGGGGGACAGGGGACCCAGATACGCAGTATTTT
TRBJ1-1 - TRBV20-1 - CSAGKDGENTEAFF TGCAGTGCTGGCAAGGACGGGGAGAACACTGAAGCTTTCTTT
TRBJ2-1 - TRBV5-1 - CASSRSGHEQFF TGCGCCAGCAGCAGAAGCGGGCATGAGCAGTTCTTC
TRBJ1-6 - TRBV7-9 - CASSLPTRGSPLHF TGTGCCAGCAGCTTACCTACCAGGGGATCACCCCTCCACTTT
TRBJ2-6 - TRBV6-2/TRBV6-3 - CASSLRSLVANVLTF TGTGCCAGCAGTTTGAGGTCTCTGGTGGCCAACGTCCTGACTTTC
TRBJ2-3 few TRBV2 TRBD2 CASSEKLAEMFTDTQYF TGTGCCAGCAGTGAAAAACTAGCGGAAATGTTCACAGATACGCAGTATTTT
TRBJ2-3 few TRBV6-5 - CASSYTGSDTQYF TGTGCCAGCAGTTACACCGGATCAGATACGCAGTATTTT
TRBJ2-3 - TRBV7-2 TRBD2 CASSFWGGDTDTQYF TGTGCCAGCAGCTTTTGGGGGGGTGACACAGATACGCAGTATTTT
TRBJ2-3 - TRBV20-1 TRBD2 CSATHKTSGRTQYF TGCAGTGCCACTCATAAGACTAGCGGGAGAACGCAGTATTTT
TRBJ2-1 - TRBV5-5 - CASSLADQQVYNEQFF TGTGCCAGCAGCTTGGCTGACCAGCAAGTCTACAATGAGCAGTTCTTC
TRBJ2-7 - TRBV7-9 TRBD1 CASSHESDRVKNEQYF TGTGCCAGCAGCCACGAATCCGACAGGGTGAAAAACGAGCAGTACTTC
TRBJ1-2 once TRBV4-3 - CASSQDPGRVHGYTF TGCGCCAGCAGCCAAGATCCGGGCAGGGTCCATGGCTACACCTTC
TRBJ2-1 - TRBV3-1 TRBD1 CASSQGTGFNNEQFF TGTGCCAGCAGCCAAGGGACAGGGTTTAACAATGAGCAGTTCTTC
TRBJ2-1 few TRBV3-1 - CASSHPATDEQFF TGTGCCAGCAGCCATCCGGCCACGGATGAGCAGTTCTTC
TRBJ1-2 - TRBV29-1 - CSVEDFGRADEGYTF TGCAGCGTTGAAGATTTTGGCAGGGCAGATGAAGGCTACACCTTC
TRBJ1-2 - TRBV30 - CAWTVGGVGGYTF TGTGCCTGGACAGTAGGCGGGGTCGGTGGCTACACCTTC
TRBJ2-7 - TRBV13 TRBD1 CASSFSGTDSYEQYF TGTGCCAGCAGCTTCTCCGGGACAGACTCCTACGAGCAGTACTTC
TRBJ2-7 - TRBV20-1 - CSARVDSYDYEQYF TGCAGTGCTAGAGTGGACAGTTACGACTACGAGCAGTACTTC